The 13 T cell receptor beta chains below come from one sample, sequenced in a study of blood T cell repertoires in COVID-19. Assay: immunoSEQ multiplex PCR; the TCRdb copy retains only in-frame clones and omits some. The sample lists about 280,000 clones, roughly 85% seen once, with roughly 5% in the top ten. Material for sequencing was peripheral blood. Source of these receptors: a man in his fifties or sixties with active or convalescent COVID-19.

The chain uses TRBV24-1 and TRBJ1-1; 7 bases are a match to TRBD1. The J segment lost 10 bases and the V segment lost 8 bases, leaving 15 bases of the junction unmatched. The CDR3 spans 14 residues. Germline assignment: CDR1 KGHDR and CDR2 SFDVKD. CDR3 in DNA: TGTGCCACCAATCAGAAGGGCAGGGGGAAGGGAGCTTTCTTT. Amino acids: CATNQKGRGKGAFF.

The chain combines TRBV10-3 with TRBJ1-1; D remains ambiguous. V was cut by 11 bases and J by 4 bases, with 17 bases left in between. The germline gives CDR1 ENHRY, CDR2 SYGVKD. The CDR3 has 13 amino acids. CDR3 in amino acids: CAARALEGTEAFF. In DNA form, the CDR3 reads TGTGCCGCCAGAGCGCTAGAGGGCACTGAAGCTTTCTTT.

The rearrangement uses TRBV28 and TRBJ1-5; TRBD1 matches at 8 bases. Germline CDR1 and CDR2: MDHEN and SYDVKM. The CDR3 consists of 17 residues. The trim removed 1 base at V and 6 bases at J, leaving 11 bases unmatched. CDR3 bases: TGTGCCAGCAGTTTATCCCGGACAGGGAATATGGGTCAGCCCCAGCATTTT. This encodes CASSLSRTGNMGQPQHF. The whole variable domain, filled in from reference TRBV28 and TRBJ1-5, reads DVKVTQSSRYLVKRTGEKVFLECVQDMDHENMFWYRQDPGLGLRLIYFSYDVKMKEKGDIPEGYSVSREKKERFSLILESASTNQTSMYLCASSLSRTGNMGQPQHFGDGTRLSIL.

The CDR3 spells CASSPAGQGVYEQYF. CDR3 coding DNA: TGTGCCAGCTCACCCGCGGGACAGGGGGTCTACGAGCAGTACTTC. The V and J genes are TRBV18 and TRBJ2-7; 11 bases align to TRBD1. This CDR3 has 15 residues. In germline, CDR1 is KGHSH, CDR2 LQKENI. With 3 bases clipped from V and 3 bases from J, the junction kept 4 bases outside the gene matches.

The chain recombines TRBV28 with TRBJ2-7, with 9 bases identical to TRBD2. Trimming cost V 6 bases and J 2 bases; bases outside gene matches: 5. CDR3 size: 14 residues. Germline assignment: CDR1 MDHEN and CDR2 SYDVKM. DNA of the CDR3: TGTGCCAGCAGGAGGACTAGCGCGGCCTACGAGCAGTACTTC. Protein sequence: CASRRTSAAYEQYF.

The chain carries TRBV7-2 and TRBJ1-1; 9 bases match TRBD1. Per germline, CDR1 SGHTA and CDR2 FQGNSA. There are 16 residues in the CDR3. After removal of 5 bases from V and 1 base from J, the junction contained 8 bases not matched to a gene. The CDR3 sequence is CASSLLGQGTNTEAFF. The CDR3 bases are TGTGCCAGCAGCCTCCTGGGACAGGGAACGAACACTGAAGCTTTCTTT.

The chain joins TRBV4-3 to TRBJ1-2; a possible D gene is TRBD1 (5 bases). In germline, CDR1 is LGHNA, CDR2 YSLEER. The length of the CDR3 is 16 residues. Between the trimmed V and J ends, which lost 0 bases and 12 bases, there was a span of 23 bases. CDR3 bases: TGCGCCAGCAGCCAAGATAGCCTGGGTCGGGGGGTGACTGACACCTTC. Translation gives CASSQDSLGRGVTDTF.

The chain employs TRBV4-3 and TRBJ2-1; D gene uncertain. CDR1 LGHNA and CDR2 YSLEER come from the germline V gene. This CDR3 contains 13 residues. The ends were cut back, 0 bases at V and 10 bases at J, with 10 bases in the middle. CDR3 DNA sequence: TGCGCCAGCAGCCAAGAGAATGCAGGCGAGCAGTTCTTC. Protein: CASSQENAGEQFF.

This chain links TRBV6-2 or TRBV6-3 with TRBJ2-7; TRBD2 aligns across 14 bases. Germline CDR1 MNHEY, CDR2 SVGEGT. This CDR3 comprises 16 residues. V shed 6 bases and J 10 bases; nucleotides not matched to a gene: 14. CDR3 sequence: CASSTSARLAGGDQYF. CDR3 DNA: TGTGCCAGCAGCACTTCGGCCCGACTAGCGGGAGGGGATCAGTACTTC.

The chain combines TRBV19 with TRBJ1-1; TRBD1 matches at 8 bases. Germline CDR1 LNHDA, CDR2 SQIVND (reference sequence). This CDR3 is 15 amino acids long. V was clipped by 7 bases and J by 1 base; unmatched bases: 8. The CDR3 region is CASTTGGGRNTEAFF. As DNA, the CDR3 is TGTGCCAGTACCACAGGGGGAGGGCGGAACACTGAAGCTTTCTTT.

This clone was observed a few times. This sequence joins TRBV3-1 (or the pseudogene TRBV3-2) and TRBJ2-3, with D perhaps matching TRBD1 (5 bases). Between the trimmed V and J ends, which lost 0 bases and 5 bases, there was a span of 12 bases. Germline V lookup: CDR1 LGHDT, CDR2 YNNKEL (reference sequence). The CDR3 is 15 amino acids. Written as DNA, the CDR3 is TGTGCCAGCAGCCAAGATTATGGGGCTGGAGATACGCAGTATTTT. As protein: CASSQDYGAGDTQYF.

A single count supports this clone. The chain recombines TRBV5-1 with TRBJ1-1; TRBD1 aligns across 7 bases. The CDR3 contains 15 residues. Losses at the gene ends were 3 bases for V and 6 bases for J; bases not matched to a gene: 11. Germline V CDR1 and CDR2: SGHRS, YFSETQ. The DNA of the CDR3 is TGCGCCAGCAGCTACGAGACAGGGATGTCAGCTGAAGCTTTCTTT. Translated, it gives CASSYETGMSAEAFF.

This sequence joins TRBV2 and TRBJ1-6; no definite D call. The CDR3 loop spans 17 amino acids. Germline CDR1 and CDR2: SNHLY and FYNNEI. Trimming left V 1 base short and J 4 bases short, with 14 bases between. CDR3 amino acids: CASSEGGGPTYNSPLHF. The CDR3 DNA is TGTGCCAGCAGTGAAGGGGGAGGGCCCACTTATAATTCACCCCTCCACTTT.